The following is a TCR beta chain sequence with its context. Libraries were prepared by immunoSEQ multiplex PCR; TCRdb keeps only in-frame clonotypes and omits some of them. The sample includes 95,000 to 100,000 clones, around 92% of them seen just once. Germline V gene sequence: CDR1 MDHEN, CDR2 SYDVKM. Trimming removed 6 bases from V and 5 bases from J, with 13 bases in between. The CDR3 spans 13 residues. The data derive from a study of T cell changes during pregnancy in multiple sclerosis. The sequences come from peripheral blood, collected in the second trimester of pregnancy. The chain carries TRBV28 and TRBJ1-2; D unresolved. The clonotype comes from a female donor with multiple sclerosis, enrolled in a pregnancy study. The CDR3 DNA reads TGTGCCAGCAGGGAGACGGAGCTTTATGGCTACACCTTC. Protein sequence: CASRETELYGYTF.